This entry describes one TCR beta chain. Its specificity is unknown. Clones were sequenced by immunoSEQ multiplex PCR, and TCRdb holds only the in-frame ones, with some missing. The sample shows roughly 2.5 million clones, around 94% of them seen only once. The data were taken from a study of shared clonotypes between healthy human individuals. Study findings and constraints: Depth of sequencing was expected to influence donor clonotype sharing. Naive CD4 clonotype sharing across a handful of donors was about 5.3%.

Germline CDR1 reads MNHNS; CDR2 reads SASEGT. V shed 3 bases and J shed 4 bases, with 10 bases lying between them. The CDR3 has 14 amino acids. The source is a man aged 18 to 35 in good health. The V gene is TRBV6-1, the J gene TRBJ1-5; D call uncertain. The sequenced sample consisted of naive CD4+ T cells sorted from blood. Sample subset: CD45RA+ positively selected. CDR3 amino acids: CASSDPPGNQPQHF. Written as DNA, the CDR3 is TGTGCCAGCAGTGACCCTCCGGGGAATCAGCCCCAGCATTTT.